The clone carrying this T cell receptor beta chain showed up just once. CDR3 size: 15 residues. V trimming: 2 bases; J trimming: 0 bases; junction bases outside the gene matches: 2. Germline-derived CDR1 and CDR2 are SGHRS and YFSETQ. Sequencing used immunoSEQ multiplex PCR; TCRdb keeps in-frame clones, though not all of them. Of around 170,000 clones detected, 80% to 95% appear once; the ten largest clones hold around 4.4%. The data were taken from a study of T cell responses to AZD1222 COVID-19 vaccine. This TCR was recovered from an adult in good health. This sample comprised peripheral blood, obtained on day 0 of AZD1222 vaccination. This chain connects TRBV5-1 to TRBJ2-5; 9 bases line up with TRBD1. The CDR3 spells CASSLGTGYQETQYF. In nucleotides, the CDR3 is TGCGCCAGCAGCTTAGGGACAGGGTACCAAGAGACCCAGTACTTC.